Sequencing of this T cell receptor (beta chain) was carried out in a study of CD4+ T cells in melanoma. Study-wide results and limits: Diverse differentiation states were reported for melanoma neoantigen-specific CD4+ T cells. CD8+ T cell, macrophage and B cell function reportedly correlated with neoantigen-specific CD4+ T cells.

Some clones are missing from TCRdb's copy, which holds only in-frame ones; the method was immunoSEQ multiplex PCR. This sample yields 9,900 or so clones, of which 65% are seen a single time; approximately 24% belongs to the top ten. Trimming removed 2 bases from V and 5 bases from J, with 23 bases in between. Germline assignment: CDR1 SGHKS and CDR2 YYEKEE (reference sequence). The CDR3 loop spans 18 amino acids. Turning to this clone: Its antigen is unidentified.

Sequencing used cells from a culture (not recorded whether cultured in vitro). The receptor comes from a human donor with melanoma. This chain joins TRBV5-5 and TRBJ2-1, with a possible D match to TRBD2 (5 bases). The CDR3 DNA follows: TGTGCCAGCAGCTTTTCCGCGGCTAGCTATAAAGGACACAATGAGCAGTTCTTC. As protein: CASSFSAASYKGHNEQFF. The full variable domain, in which reference TRBV5-5 and TRBJ2-1 provide the parts outside the CDR3, is DAGVTQSPTHLIKTRGQQVTLRCSPISGHKSVSWYQQVLGQGPQFIFQYYEKEERGRGNFPDRFSARQFPNYSSELNVNALLLGDSALYLCASSFSAASYKGHNEQFFGPGTRLTVL.